What follows is one TCR beta chain and its context. This entry comes from a study of blood T cell repertoires in COVID-19. About the study: Samples of COVID-19 (acute and convalescent) were obtained from the United States, Italy and Spain. T cells, B-cell-depleted T cells, or PBMCs supplied cDNA or gDNA.

In Seattle, patients joined the study during active infection and were tracked longitudinally. The germline V and J ends were trimmed by 6 bases and 4 bases, with 12 bases remaining between them. Germline V gene data show CDR1 as LNHDA and CDR2 as SQIVND (reference sequence). The CDR3 sequence is 14 residues long. Methods used by the authors: Amplification with reference gene primers provided the estimates of nucleated cell counts. Sequenced by immunoSEQ multiplex PCR; TCRdb stores in-frame clones only, minus some. That table supplies the V and J calls and clone size; D and trimming were determined from the DNA. The data show 30,000 to 35,000 clones, approximately 88% seen once.

The sequence derives from a man in his sixties with COVID-19, enrolled during active disease. The sample consisted of peripheral blood. The V and J genes are TRBV19 and TRBJ2-2; possible D gene TRBD1, 6 bases. In nucleotides, the CDR3 is TGTGCCAGTAGCCCACAAGGGGGCACCGGGGAGCTGTTTTTT. Amino acids: CASSPQGGTGELFF.